This T cell receptor beta chain was captured in a study of blood T cells in healthy people across ages. A sample-barcoded 5' primer and a J-beta primer mix were used in a second PCR of roughly 7 to 11 cycles. Each CDR3 protein is one row after TCRdb ran MiXCR on the 5' RACE reads. The table lists over a million distinct CDR3 sequences, around 42% of them singletons. The V segment lost 4 bases and the J segment 10 bases; nucleotides outside the gene matches: 10. Per the germline V gene, CDR1 is SGHDN and CDR2 is FVKESK. The CDR3 is 15 amino acids. Sequenced material: blood. This clonotype was obtained from a woman under 30 in good health. V gene TRBV14 combines with J gene TRBJ2-1; 10 bases map to TRBD2. The CDR3 DNA reads TGTGCCAGCAGCCTACTAGCGGGGTTTGCAGGCGAGCAGTTCTTC. This sequence encodes CASSLLAGFAGEQFF. The full variable domain, rest sourced from reference TRBV14 and TRBJ2-1, is EAGVTQFPSHSVIEKGQTVTLRCDPISGHDNLYWYRRVMGKEIKFLLHFVKESKQDESGMPNNRFLAERTGGTYSTLKVQPAELEDSGVYFCASSLLAGFAGEQFFGPGTRLTVL.